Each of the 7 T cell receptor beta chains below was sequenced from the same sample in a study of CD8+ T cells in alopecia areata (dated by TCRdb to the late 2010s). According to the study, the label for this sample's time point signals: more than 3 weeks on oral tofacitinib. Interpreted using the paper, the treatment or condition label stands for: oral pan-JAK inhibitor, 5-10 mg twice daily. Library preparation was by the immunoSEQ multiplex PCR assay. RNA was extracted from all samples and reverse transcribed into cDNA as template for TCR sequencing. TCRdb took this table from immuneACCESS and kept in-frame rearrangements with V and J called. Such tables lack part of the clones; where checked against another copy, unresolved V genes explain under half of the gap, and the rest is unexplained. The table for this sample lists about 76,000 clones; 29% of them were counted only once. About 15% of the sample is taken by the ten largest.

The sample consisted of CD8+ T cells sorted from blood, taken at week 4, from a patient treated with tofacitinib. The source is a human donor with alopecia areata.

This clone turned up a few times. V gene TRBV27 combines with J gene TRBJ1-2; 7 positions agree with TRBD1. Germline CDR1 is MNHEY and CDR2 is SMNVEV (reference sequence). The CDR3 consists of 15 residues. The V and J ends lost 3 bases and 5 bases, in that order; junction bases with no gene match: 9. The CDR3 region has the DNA TGTGCCAGCAGTTTCATCCGGGACAGAGTGTATGGCTACACCTTC. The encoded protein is CASSFIRDRVYGYTF.

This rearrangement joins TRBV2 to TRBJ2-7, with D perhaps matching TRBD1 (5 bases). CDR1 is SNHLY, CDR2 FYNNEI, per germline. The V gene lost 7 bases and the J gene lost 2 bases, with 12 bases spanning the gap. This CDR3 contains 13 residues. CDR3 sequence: CASTRTTTYEQYF. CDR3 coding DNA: TGTGCCAGCACCCGGACAACAACCTACGAGCAGTACTTC.

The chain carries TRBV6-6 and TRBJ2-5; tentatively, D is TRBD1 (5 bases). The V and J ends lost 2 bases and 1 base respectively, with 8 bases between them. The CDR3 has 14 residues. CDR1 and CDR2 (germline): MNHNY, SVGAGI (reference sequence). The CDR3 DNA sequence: TGTGCCAGCAGTTACCCAGGGTCCCAAGAGACCCAGTACTTC. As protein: CASSYPGSQETQYF.

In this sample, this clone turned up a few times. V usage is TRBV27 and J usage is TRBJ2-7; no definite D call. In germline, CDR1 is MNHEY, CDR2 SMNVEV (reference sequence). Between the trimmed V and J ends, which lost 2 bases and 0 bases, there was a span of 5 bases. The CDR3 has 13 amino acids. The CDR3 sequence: CASSLRASYEQYF. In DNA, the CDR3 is TGTGCCAGCAGTTTACGGGCCTCCTACGAGCAGTACTTC.

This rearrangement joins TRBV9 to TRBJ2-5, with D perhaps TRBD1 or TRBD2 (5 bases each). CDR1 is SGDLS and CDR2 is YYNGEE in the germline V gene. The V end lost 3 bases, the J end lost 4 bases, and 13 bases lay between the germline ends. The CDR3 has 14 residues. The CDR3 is CASSDGALRETQYF. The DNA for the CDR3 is TGTGCCAGCAGCGACGGGGCCTTAAGAGAGACCCAGTACTTC.

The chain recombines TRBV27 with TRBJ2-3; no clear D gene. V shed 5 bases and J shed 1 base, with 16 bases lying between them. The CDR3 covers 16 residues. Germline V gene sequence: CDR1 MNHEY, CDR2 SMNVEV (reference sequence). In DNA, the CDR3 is TGTGCCAGCAGTCCTATTGGGTATTCGGGCACAGATACGCAGTATTTT. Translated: CASSPIGYSGTDTQYF.

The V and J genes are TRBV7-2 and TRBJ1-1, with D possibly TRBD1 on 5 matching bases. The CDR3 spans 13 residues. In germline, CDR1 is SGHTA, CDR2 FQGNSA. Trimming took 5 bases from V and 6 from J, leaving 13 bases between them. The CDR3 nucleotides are TGTGCCAGCAGCCCGACGGGGGTGGCTGAAGCTTTCTTT. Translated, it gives CASSPTGVAEAFF. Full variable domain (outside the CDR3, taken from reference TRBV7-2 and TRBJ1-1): GAGVSQSPSNKVTEKGKDVELRCDPISGHTALYWYRQSLGQGLEFLIYFQGNSAPDKSGLPSDRFSAERTGGSVSTLTIQRTQQEDSAVYLCASSPTGVAEAFFGQGTRLTVV.